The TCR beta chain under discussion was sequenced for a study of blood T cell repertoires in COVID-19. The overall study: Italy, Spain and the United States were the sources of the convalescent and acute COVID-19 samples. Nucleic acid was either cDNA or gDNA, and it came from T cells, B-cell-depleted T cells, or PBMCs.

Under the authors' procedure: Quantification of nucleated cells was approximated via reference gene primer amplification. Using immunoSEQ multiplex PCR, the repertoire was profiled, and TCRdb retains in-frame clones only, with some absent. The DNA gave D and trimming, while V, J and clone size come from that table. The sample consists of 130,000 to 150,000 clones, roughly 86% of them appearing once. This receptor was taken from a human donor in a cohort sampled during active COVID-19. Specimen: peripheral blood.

CDR3 in amino acids: CASSLDSGANVLTF. Here the CDR3 DNA reads TGTGCCAGCAGCCTAGACTCTGGGGCCAACGTCCTGACTTTC. V gene TRBV5-4 combines with J gene TRBJ2-6; D call uncertain. V was trimmed by 4 bases and J by 0 bases, leaving 5 bases between them. CDR1 is SGHNT and CDR2 is YYREEE in the germline V gene (reference sequence). The CDR3 contains 14 residues.